This TCR beta chain was obtained from a study of cytomegalovirus exposure and HLA in healthy donors. The J segment lost 5 bases and the V segment lost 4 bases, leaving 4 bases of the junction unmatched. The CDR3 contains 14 residues. CDR1 ENHRY and CDR2 SYGVKD come from the germline V gene. This clone was detected only a few times. It was with 60 Vbeta and 13 Jbeta primers that the PCR ran. Some clones are missing from TCRdb's copy, which holds only in-frame ones; the method was immunoSEQ multiplex PCR. The table has 130,000 to 150,000 clones, roughly 78% seen once. The V and J genes are TRBV10-3 and TRBJ1-3; 8 bases are a match to TRBD1. The sample was PBMCs. The origin of this receptor is a man aged 25-45 years in good health and CMV-seronegative. Written as DNA, the CDR3 is TGTGCCATCAGTGGGACAGGGAGGAGAAACACCATATATTTT. This codes for CAISGTGRRNTIYF.